The present TCR beta chain was sequenced within a study of T cells in localized non-small cell lung cancer. Germline V gives CDR1 SGDLS, CDR2 YYNGEE. The CDR3 has 15 amino acids. The trim removed 2 bases at V and 3 bases at J, leaving 4 bases unmatched. Produced via immunoSEQ multiplex PCR; TCRdb's table is partial and in-frame only. The table has about 41,000 clones, 88% seen once. This clone was seen once. Sequencing was performed on peripheral blood, taken before any cancer treatment. This rearrangement joins TRBV9 to TRBJ2-1; TRBD2 aligns across 8 bases. The source of this sequence is a female donor older than 55 with stage I squamous cell lung carcinoma. CDR3 nucleotide sequence: TGTGCCAGCAGCGTCCGACTAGCGCGCTACAATGAGCAGTTCTTC. Translation: CASSVRLARYNEQFF.